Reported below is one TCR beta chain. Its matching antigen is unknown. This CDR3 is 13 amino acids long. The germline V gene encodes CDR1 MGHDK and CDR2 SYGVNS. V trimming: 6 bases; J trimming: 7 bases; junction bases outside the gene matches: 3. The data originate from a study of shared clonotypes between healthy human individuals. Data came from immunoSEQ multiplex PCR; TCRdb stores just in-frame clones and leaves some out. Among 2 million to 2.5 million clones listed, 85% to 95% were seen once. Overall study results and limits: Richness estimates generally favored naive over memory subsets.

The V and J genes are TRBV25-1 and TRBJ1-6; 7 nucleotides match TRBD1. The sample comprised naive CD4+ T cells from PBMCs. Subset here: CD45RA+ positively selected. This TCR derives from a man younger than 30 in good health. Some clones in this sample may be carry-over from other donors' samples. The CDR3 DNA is TGTGCCAGCAGGAGACAGGGAAATTCACCCCTCCACTTT. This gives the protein CASRRQGNSPLHF.